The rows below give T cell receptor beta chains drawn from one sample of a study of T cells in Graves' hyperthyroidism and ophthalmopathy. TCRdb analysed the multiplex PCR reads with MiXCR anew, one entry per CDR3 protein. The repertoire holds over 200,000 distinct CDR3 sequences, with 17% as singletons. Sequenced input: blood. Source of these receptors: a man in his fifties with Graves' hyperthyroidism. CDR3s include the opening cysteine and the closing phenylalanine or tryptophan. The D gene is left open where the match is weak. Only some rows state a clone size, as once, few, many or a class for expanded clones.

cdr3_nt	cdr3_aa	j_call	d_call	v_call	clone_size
TGTGCCAGCAGTTTAGGGACAGGCTATGGCTACACCTTC	CASSLGTGYGYTF	TRBJ1-2	TRBD1	TRBV12-3/TRBV12-4	many
TGTGCCAGCTCACCGAGCGGACTGTACCAAGAGACCCAGTACTTC	CASSPSGLYQETQYF	TRBJ2-5	-	TRBV18	many
TGTGCCAGCAGGGAAGCCTATAGCAATCAGCCCCAGCATTTT	CASREAYSNQPQHF	TRBJ1-5	-	TRBV2	-
TGTGCCAGCAGCCAAGGCGGGCTATACTCTGGAAACACCATATATTTT	CASSQGGLYSGNTIYF	TRBJ1-3	-	TRBV3-1	many
TGTGCCAGCAGCTTAGGGGTAGCGGCCTACGAGCAGTACTTC	CASSLGVAAYEQYF	TRBJ2-7	-	TRBV13	many
TGTGCCAGCAGTCTTGGCGTAGCGGGCTACAATGAGCAGTTCTTC	CASSLGVAGYNEQFF	TRBJ2-1	TRBD2	TRBV6-1	many
TGTGCCAGCGGCTCCGGGACTAGCCGTTGGGATGAGCAGTTCTTC	CASGSGTSRWDEQFF	TRBJ2-1	TRBD2	TRBV27	-
TGTGCCAGCAGCCGGAGGGGCTACGAGCAGTACTTC	CASSRRGYEQYF	TRBJ2-7	-	TRBV5-6	-
TGTGCTAGTGGTTCCCGTAGCGGGAGGAATGAGCAGTTCTTC	CASGSRSGRNEQFF	TRBJ2-1	TRBD2	TRBV12-5	many
TGTGCCAGCCCGCCCAGGGGGCTTTCGGGTACGCAGTATTTT	CASPPRGLSGTQYF	TRBJ2-3	TRBD1	TRBV28	many
TGTGCCAGCAGCTTAGGGCTCCAAGCGGGGCAGGGTGGATGGAACTTC	CASSLGLQAGQGGWNF	TRBJ2-4	TRBD2	TRBV7-2	few
TGTGCCAGCAGACTAAGAGATACGCAGTATTTT	CASRLRDTQYF	TRBJ2-3	-	TRBV28	few
TGTGCCAGCAGCTTAAGGTCGGGGTTGAGCTCCTACAATGAGCAGTTCTTC	CASSLRSGLSSYNEQFF	TRBJ2-1	-	TRBV11-2	many
TGTGCCACCCTGGGGACACCGAACATTGAAGCTTTCTTT	CATLGTPNIEAFF	TRBJ1-1	-	TRBV15	few
TGCAGTGCTAGAAGCCGGGACTGGGCCTACGAGCAGTACTTC	CSARSRDWAYEQYF	TRBJ2-7	-	TRBV20-1	many
TGTGCCAGCAGCTTAGTGTCCCAGGGGCCAACTGAAGCTTTCTTT	CASSLVSQGPTEAFF	TRBJ1-1	-	TRBV7-9	few
TGTGCCAGCAGCCAAGATGACAGGAGACAGGGTCGGTCAACTGAAGCTTTCTTT	CASSQDDRRQGRSTEAFF	TRBJ1-1	TRBD1	TRBV4-2	-
TGCAGTGCTAGTTCCAGGGCCTATAGCAATCAGCCCCAGCATTTT	CSASSRAYSNQPQHF	TRBJ1-5	-	TRBV20-1	many
TGTGCCACCAGCAGAGATTGGGGAGGCAACGAGCAGTACTTC	CATSRDWGGNEQYF	TRBJ2-7	-	TRBV15	few
TGTGCCAGCAGCTTTAGGGGGGACTCCTACAATGAGCAGTTCTTC	CASSFRGDSYNEQFF	TRBJ2-1	-	TRBV11-2	many
TGTGCCAGCAGCTTGGATGGACAGGGCTACTACGAGCAGTACTTC	CASSLDGQGYYEQYF	TRBJ2-7	TRBD1	TRBV5-5	-
TGTGCCAGCATGTTGTCCAGGGCTGAAGCTTTCTTT	CASMLSRAEAFF	TRBJ1-1	-	TRBV2	many
TGTGCCAGCAGCGAGGACTTGGACTATGGCTACACCTTC	CASSEDLDYGYTF	TRBJ1-2	-	TRBV13	many
TGTGCCAGCAGCTTGACAGGGATGGCCTACGAGCAGTACTTC	CASSLTGMAYEQYF	TRBJ2-7	TRBD1	TRBV2	many
TGTGCCAGCAGATTAGTAGGAGGACAGGGGTACTATGGCTACACCTTC	CASRLVGGQGYYGYTF	TRBJ1-2	TRBD1	TRBV7-8	many
TGTGCCAGCAGTTTGGGTCAGGCCCGCGGCTACACCTTC	CASSLGQARGYTF	TRBJ1-2	-	TRBV6-1	few
TGTGCCAGCAGCCTCTGCGCTGGTTCGAACCAAATAACCTACGAGCAGTACTTC	CASSLCAGSNQITYEQYF	TRBJ2-7	-	TRBV7-3	many
TGTGCCAGCAGCCGAACGACTAGGGCCAAAAACATTCAGTACTTC	CASSRTTRAKNIQYF	TRBJ2-4	-	TRBV3-1	many
TGTGCCAGTAGTACCTCGACCCTCCCGCAAGAGACCCAGTACTTC	CASSTSTLPQETQYF	TRBJ2-5	-	TRBV19	many
TGTGCCAGCAGTTACGACAATGAGCAGTTCTTC	CASSYDNEQFF	TRBJ2-1	-	TRBV11-3	many
TGTGCCAGCAGCCTAGCGGGAGGGTCCGGCAATGAGCAGTTCTTC	CASSLAGGSGNEQFF	TRBJ2-1	TRBD2	TRBV3-1	many
TGTGCCAGCAGTCCCTCGGGGGGGGGGGAAAATGAAAAACTGTTTTTT	CASSPSGGGENEKLFF	TRBJ1-4	-	TRBV27	-
TGCGCCAGTAAACCCGGGACAGGGGGTAATGAGCAGTTCTTC	CASKPGTGGNEQFF	TRBJ2-1	TRBD1	TRBV5-1	many
TGCAGTGCTAGGCAGGGGTTTAACACTGAAGCTTTCTTT	CSARQGFNTEAFF	TRBJ1-1	-	TRBV20-1	-
TGTGCCAGTAGTATAGGGGCAGAACTTATCCTCGCTAGGGGCACCGGGGAGCTGTTTTTT	CASSIGAELILARGTGELFF	TRBJ2-2	-	TRBV19	-
TGTGCCAGCAGCCCATACAGGGACGGGGACACTGAAGCTTTCTTT	CASSPYRDGDTEAFF	TRBJ1-1	-	TRBV7-8	many
TGCGCCAGCAGCCGTTCACAGAACTCTGGGGCCAACGTCCTGACTTTC	CASSRSQNSGANVLTF	TRBJ2-6	-	TRBV11-2	-
TGTGCCAGCAGCTTAGCGGACAGGGGAAACACCGGGGAGCTGTTTTTT	CASSLADRGNTGELFF	TRBJ2-2	TRBD1	TRBV7-8	many
TGTGCCAGCAGGACAGGGTTCTATGGCTACACCTTC	CASRTGFYGYTF	TRBJ1-2	TRBD1	TRBV28	many
TGCAGTGCTAGCTCGGTGCGGGCGCCCTACGAGCAGTACTTC	CSASSVRAPYEQYF	TRBJ2-7	-	TRBV20-1	many
TGCAGTGCTAGAGGTGTAGGCGGGAGGGACACAGATACGCAGTATTTT	CSARGVGGRDTDTQYF	TRBJ2-3	TRBD2	TRBV20-1	-
TGTGCCAGTACTCAAAGCAGGGGGACCGGGGAGCTGTTTTTT	CASTQSRGTGELFF	TRBJ2-2	TRBD1	TRBV19	-
TGTGCCAGCAGTGGAAGAGGGGGCTATCAGCCCCAGCATTTT	CASSGRGGYQPQHF	TRBJ1-5	TRBD1	TRBV28	many
TGTGCCAGTAATATAGCGGGAAAATGGAACGAGCAGTACTTC	CASNIAGKWNEQYF	TRBJ2-7	TRBD2	TRBV3-1	many
TGTGCCAGCAGCTTCGGGGGTAATCAGCCCCAGCATTTT	CASSFGGNQPQHF	TRBJ1-5	-	TRBV5-4	-
TGTGCCAGCAGCTTAACGAGTTGGAGGACTAGCGGGAGTCAAGAGCAGTTCTTC	CASSLTSWRTSGSQEQFF	TRBJ2-1	TRBD2	TRBV7-3	many
TGTGCCAGCAGCTTAGAGGGGGAGGGCCCCTACAATGAGCAGTTCTTC	CASSLEGEGPYNEQFF	TRBJ2-1	-	TRBV7-6	-
TGTGCCAGCAGCTCCGGAACGAGGGGTGGCTACACCTTC	CASSSGTRGGYTF	TRBJ1-2	-	TRBV7-9	many
TGCAGTGCCTCGCAGGGCAGTCAGCCCCAGCATTTT	CSASQGSQPQHF	TRBJ1-5	-	TRBV20-1	few
TGCAGTGTACAGTCCCCGGGAAGTAGCAATCAGCCCCAGCATTTT	CSVQSPGSSNQPQHF	TRBJ1-5	-	TRBV20-1	few
TGTGCCAGCAGCTCCTTGCAGTACTTC	CASSSLQYF	TRBJ2-5	-	TRBV7-3	-
TGTGCCAGTAGTATACCCGGGAGGGCCTACAATGAGCAGTTCTTC	CASSIPGRAYNEQFF	TRBJ2-1	TRBD2	TRBV19	-
TGTGCCAGCAGCCAAGGGAACAGGGGTACTGAAGCTTTCTTT	CASSQGNRGTEAFF	TRBJ1-1	TRBD1	TRBV3-1	-